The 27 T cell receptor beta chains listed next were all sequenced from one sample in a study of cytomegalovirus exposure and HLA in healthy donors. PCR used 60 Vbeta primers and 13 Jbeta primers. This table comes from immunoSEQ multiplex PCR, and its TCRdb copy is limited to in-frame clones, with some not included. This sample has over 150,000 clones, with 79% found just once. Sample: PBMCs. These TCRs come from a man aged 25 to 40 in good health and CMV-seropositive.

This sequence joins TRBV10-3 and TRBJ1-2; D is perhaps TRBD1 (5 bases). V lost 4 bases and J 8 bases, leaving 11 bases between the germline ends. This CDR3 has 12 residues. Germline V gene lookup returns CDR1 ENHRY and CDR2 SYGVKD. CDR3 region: CAISVQGWGYTF. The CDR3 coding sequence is TGTGCCATCAGTGTTCAGGGCTGGGGCTACACCTTC.

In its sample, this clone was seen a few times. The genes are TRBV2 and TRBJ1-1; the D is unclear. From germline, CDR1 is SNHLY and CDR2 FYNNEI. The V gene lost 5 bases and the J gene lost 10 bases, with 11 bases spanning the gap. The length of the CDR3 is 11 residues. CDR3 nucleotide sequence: TGTGCCAGCAGTCCCTCTGTCTTAGCTTTCTTT. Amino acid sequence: CASSPSVLAFF.

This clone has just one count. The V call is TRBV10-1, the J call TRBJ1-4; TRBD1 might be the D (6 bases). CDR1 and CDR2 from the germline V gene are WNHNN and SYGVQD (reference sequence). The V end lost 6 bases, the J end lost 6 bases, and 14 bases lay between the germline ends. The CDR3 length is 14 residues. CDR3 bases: TGCGCCAGCAGCCTCAGGGGAGGGGATGAAAAACTGTTTTTT. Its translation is CASSLRGGDEKLFF.

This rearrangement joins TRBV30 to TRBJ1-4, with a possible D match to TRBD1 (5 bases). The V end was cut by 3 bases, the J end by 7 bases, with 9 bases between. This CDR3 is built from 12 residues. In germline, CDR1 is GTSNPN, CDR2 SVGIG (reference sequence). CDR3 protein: CAWSRAGEKLFF. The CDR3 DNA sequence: TGTGCCTGGAGCAGGGCCGGTGAAAAACTGTTTTTT.

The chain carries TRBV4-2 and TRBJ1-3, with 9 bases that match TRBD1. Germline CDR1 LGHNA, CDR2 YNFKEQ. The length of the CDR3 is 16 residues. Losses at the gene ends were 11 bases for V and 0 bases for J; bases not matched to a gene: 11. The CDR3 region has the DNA TGTGCCGGAGCCAAGGGGGACAGGGACTCTGGAAACACCATATATTTT. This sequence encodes CAGAKGDRDSGNTIYF.

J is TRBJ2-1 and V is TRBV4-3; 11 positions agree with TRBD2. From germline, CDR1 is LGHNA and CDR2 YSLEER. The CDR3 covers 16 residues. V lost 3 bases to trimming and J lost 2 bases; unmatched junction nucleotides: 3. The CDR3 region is CASSHYSGGAYNEQFF. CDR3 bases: TGCGCCAGCAGCCATTATAGCGGGGGGGCCTACAATGAGCAGTTCTTC.

CDR3 sequence reads: CASSWGVAGVSEQFF. CDR3 DNA: TGTGCCAGCAGTTGGGGTGTAGCGGGAGTAAGTGAGCAGTTCTTC. The chain links TRBV28 to TRBJ2-1; 9 bases match TRBD2. Germline CDR1 is MDHEN and CDR2 is SYDVKM. The CDR3 extends over 15 amino acids. The ends lost 4 bases at V and 9 bases at J; junction bases unmatched: 10.

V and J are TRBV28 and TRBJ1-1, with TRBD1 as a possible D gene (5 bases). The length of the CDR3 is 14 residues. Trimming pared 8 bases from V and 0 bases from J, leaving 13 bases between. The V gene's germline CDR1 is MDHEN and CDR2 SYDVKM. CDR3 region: CASAGPRLNTEAFF. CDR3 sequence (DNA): TGTGCCAGCGCGGGACCCCGGCTGAACACTGAAGCTTTCTTT.

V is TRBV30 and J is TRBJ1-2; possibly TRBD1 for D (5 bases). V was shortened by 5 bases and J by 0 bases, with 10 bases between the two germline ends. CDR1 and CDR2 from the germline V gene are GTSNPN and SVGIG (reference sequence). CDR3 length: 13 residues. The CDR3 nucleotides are TGTGCCTGGTGGGGCATTACTAACTATGGCTACACCTTC. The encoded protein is CAWWGITNYGYTF.

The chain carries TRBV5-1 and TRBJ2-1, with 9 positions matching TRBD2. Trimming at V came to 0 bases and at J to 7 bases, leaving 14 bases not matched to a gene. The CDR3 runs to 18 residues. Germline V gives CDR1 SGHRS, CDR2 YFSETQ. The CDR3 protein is CASSLAVGGRAGSNEQFF. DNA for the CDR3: TGCGCCAGCAGCTTGGCGGTTGGCGGGAGGGCCGGTAGTAATGAGCAGTTCTTC.

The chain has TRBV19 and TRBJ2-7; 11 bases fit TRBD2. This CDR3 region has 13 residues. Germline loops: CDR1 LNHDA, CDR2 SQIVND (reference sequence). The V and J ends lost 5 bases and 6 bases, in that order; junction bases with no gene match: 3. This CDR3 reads CASSGLAGGEQYF. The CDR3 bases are TGTGCCAGTAGTGGCCTAGCGGGAGGCGAGCAGTACTTC.

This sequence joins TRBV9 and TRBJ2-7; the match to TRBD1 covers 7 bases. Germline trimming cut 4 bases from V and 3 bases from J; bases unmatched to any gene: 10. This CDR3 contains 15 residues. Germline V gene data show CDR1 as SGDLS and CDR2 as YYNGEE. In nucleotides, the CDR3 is TGTGCCAGCAGCCCTTCCCGGACAGGTTACTACGAGCAGTACTTC. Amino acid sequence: CASSPSRTGYYEQYF.

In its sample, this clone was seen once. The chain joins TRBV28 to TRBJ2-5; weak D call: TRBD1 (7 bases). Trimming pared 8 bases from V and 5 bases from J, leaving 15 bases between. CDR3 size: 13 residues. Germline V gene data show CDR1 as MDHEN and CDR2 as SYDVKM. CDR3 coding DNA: TGTGCCAGCCTATCAGGGGGGCTGGAGACCCAGTACTTC. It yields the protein CASLSGGLETQYF.

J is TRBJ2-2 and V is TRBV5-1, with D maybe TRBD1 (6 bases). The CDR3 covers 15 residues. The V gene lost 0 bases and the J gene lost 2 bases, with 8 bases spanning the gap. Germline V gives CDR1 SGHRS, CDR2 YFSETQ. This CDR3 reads CASSLEGTNTGELFF. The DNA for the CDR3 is TGCGCCAGCAGCTTGGAAGGGACAAACACCGGGGAGCTGTTTTTT. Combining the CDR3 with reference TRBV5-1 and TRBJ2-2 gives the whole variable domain KAGVTQTPRYLIKTRGQQVTLSCSPISGHRSVSWYQQTPGQGLQFLFEYFSETQRNKGNFPGRFSGRQFSNSRSEMNVSTLELGDSALYLCASSLEGTNTGELFFGEGSRLTVL.

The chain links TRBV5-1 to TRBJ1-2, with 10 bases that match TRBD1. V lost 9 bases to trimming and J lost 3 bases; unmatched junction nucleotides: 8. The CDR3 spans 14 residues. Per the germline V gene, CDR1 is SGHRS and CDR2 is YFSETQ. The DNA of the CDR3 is TGCGCCACCTTGGGGACAGGGGACCACTATGGCTACACCTTC. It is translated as CATLGTGDHYGYTF.

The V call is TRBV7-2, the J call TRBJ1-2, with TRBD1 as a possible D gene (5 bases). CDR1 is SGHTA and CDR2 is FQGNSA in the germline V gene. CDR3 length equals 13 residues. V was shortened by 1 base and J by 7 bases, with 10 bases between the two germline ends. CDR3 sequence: CASSLEVQGGYTF. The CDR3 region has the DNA TGTGCCAGCAGCTTAGAAGTCCAGGGTGGCTACACCTTC.

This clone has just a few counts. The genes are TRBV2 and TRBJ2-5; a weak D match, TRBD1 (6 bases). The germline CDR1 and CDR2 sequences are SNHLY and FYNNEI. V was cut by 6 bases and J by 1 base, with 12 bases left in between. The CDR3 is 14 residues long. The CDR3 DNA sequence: TGTGCCAGCAGCGAGAGGGGGATCCAAGAGACCCAGTACTTC. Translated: CASSERGIQETQYF.

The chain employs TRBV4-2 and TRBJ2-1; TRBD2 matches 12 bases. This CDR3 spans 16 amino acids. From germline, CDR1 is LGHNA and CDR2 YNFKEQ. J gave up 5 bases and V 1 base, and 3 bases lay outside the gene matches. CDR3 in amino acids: CASSQGPSGGDNEQFF. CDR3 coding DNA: TGTGCCAGCAGCCAAGGCCCTAGCGGGGGGGACAATGAGCAGTTCTTC.

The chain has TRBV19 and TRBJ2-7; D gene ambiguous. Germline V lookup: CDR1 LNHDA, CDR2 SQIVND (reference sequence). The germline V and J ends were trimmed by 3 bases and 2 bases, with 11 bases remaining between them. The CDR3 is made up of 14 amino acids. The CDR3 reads CASSIADRAYEQYF. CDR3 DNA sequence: TGTGCCAGTAGTATTGCTGACCGGGCCTACGAGCAGTACTTC.

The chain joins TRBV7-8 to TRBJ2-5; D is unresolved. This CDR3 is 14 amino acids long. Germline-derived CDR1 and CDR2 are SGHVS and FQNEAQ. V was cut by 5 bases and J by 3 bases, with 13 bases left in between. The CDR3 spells CASSEGVLKETQYF. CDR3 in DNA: TGTGCCAGCAGCGAAGGAGTACTAAAAGAGACCCAGTACTTC.

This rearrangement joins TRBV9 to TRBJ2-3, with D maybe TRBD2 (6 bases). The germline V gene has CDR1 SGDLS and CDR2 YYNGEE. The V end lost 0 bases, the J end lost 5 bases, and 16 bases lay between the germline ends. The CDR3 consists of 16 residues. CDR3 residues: CASSVANGGAGDTQYF. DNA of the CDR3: TGTGCCAGCAGCGTAGCTAACGGGGGAGCGGGAGATACGCAGTATTTT.

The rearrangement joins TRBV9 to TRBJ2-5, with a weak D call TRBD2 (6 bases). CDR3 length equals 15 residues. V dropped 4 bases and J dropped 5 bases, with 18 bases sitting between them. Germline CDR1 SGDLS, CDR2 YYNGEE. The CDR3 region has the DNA TGTGCCAGCAGCTCCCGACTAGGTGAAAGGGAGACCCAGTACTTC. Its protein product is CASSSRLGERETQYF.

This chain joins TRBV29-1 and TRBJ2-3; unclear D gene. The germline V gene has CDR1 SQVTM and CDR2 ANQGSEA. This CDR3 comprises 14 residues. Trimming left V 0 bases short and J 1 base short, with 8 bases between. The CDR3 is CSVEDTPGTDTQYF. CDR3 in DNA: TGCAGCGTTGAAGACACACCCGGCACAGATACGCAGTATTTT.

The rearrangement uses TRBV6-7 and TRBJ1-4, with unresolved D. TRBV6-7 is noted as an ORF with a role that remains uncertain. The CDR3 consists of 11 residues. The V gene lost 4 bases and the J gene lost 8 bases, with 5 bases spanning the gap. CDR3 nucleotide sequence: TGTGCCAGCAGTTTAGCGGAAAAACTGTTTTTT. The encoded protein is CASSLAEKLFF.

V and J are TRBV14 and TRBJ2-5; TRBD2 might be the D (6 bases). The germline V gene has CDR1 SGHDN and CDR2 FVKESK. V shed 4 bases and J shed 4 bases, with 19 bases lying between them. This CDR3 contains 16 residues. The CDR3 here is CASSPGPGLTIETQYF. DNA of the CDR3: TGTGCCAGCAGCCCAGGCCCGGGACTGACAATAGAGACCCAGTACTTC. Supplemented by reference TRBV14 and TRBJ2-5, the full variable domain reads EAGVTQFPSHSVIEKGQTVTLRCDPISGHDNLYWYRRVMGKEIKFLLHFVKESKQDESGMPNNRFLAERTGGTYSTLKVQPAELEDSGVYFCASSPGPGLTIETQYFGPGTRLLVL.

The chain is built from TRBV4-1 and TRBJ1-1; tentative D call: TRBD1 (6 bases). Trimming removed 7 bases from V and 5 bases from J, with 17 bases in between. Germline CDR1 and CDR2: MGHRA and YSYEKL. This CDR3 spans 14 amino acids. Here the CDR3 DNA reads TGCGCCAGCACCTTCAAGGGGGTGCGTACTGAAGCTTTCTTT. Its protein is CASTFKGVRTEAFF.

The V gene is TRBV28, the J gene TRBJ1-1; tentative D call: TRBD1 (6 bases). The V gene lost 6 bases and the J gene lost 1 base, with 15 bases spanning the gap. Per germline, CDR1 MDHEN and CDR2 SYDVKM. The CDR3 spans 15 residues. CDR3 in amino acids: CASRGPGTSNTEAFF. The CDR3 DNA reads TGTGCCAGCAGGGGCCCCGGGACATCGAACACTGAAGCTTTCTTT.